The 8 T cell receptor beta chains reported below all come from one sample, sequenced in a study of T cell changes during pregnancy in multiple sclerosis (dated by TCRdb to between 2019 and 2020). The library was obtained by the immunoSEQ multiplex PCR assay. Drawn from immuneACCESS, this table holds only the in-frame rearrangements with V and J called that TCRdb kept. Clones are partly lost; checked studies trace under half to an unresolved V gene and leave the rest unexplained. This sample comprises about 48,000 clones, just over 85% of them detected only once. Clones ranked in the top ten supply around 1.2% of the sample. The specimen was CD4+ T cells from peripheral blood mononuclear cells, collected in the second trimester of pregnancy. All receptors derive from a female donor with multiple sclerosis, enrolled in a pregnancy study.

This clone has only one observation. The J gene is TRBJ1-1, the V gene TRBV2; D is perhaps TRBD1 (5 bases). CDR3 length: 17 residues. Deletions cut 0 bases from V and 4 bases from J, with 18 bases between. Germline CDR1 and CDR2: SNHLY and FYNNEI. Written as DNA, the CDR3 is TGTGCCAGCAGTGAAGCTCGGTGGGGGGAGATACCCACTGAAGCTTTCTTT. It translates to CASSEARWGEIPTEAFF.

The CDR3 region is CASSLGQSNEIYGYTF. The CDR3 DNA sequence: TGTGCCAGCAGTCTAGGACAGTCTAACGAAATTTATGGCTACACCTTC. The chain is built from TRBV27 and TRBJ1-2; D might be TRBD1 (6 bases). The CDR3 totals 16 residues. V lost 5 bases to trimming and J lost 5 bases, with 21 bases between them. The germline V gene encodes CDR1 MNHEY and CDR2 SMNVEV (reference sequence).

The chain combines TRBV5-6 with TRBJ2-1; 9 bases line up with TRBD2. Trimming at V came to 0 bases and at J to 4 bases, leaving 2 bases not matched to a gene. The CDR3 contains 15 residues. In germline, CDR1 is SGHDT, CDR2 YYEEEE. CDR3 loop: CASSLGLAGYNEQFF. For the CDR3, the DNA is TGTGCCAGCAGCTTGGGGCTAGCGGGGTACAATGAGCAGTTCTTC.

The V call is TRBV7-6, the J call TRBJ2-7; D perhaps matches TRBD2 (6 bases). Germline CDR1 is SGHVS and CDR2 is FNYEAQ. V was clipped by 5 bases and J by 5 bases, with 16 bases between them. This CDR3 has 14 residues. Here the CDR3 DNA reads TGTGCCAGCAGCGCGGGACTTGGTTTCCACGAGCAGTACTTC. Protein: CASSAGLGFHEQYF.

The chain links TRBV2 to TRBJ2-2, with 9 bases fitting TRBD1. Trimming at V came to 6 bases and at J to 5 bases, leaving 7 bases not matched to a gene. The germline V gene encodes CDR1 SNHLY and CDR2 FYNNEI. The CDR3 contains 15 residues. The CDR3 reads CASRARDRVTGELFF. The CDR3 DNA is TGTGCCAGCAGAGCTAGGGACAGGGTGACCGGGGAGCTGTTTTTT. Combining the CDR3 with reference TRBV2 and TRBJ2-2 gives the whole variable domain EPEVTQTPSHQVTQMGQEVILRCVPISNHLYFYWYRQILGQKVEFLVSFYNNEISEKSEIFDDQFSVERPDGSNFTLKIRSTKLEDSAMYFCASRARDRVTGELFFGEGSRLTVL.

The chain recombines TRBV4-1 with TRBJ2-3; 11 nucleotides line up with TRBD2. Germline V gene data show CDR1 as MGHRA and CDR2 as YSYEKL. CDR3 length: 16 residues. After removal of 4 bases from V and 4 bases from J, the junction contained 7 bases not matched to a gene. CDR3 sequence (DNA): TGCGCCAGCAGCCCCTTTAGCGGGAGGGCCGCAGATACGCAGTATTTT. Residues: CASSPFSGRAADTQYF.

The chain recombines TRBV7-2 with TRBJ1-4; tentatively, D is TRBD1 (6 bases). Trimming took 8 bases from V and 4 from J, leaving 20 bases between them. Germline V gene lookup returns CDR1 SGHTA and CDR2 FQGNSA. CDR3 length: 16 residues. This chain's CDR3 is CASGGDTGTFNEKLFF. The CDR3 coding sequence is TGTGCCAGCGGGGGAGACACAGGGACCTTTAATGAAAAACTGTTTTTT.

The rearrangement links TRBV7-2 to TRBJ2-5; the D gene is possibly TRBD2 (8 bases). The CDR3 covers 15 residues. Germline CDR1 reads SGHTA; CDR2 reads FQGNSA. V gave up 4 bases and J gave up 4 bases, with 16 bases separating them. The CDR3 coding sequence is TGTGCCAGCAGCTCAGGGGGGCTAGCGGGAGAGACCCAGTACTTC. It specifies CASSSGGLAGETQYF.